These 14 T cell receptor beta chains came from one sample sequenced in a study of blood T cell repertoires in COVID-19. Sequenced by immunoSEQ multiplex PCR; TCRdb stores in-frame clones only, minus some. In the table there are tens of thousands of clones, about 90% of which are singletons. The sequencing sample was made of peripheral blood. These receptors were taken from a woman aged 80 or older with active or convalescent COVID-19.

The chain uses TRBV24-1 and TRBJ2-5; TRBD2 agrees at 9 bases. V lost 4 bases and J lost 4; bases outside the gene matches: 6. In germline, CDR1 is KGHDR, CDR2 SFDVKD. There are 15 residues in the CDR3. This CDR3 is CATSEAGGKGETQYF. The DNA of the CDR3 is TGTGCCACCAGTGAGGCGGGAGGGAAAGGAGAGACCCAGTACTTC.

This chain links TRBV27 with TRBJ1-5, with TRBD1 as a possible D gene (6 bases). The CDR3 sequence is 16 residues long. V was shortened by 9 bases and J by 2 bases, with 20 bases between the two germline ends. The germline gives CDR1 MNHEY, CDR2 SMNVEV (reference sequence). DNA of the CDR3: TGTGCCAGTGGGGTGGGGGGGCTCAATGGCAATCAGCCCCAGCATTTT. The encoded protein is CASGVGGLNGNQPQHF.

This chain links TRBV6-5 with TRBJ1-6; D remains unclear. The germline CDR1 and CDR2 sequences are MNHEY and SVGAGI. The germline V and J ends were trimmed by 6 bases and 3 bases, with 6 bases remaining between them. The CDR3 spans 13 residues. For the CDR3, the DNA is TGTGCCAGCAGGGGCAGCTATAATTCACCCCTCCACTTT. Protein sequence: CASRGSYNSPLHF.

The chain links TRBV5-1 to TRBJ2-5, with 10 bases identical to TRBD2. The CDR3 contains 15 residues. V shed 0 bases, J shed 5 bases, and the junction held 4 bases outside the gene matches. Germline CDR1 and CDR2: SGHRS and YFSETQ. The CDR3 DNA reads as TGCGCCAGCAGCTTGGGTGGGACTAGCGCTGAGACCCAGTACTTC. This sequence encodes CASSLGGTSAETQYF.

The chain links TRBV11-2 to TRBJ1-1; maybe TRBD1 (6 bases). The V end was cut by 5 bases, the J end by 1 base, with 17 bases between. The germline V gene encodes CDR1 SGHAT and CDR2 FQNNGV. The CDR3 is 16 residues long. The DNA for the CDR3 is TGTGCCAGCAGCGGAACAGGGTTTCAAGGGAACACTGAAGCTTTCTTT. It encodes CASSGTGFQGNTEAFF.

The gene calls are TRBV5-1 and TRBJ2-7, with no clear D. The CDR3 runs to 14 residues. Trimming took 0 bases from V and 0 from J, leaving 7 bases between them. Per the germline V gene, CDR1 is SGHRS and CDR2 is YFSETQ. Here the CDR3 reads CASSLDSYSYEQYF. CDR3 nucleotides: TGCGCCAGCAGCTTGGACAGTTACTCCTACGAGCAGTACTTC.

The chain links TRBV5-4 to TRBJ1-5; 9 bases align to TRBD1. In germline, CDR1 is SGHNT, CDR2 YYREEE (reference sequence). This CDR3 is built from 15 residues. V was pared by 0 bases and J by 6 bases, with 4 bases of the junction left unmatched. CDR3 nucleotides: TGTGCCAGCAGCTTGGGGGGACAGGGAAGTCAGCCCCAGCATTTT. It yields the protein CASSLGGQGSQPQHF.

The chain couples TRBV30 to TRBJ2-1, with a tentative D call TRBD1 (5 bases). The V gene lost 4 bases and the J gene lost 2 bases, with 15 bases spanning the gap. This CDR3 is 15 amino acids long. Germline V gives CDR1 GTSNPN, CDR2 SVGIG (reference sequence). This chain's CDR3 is CAWTLRGSAYNEQFF. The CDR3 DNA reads TGTGCCTGGACCCTTAGGGGTTCCGCCTACAATGAGCAGTTCTTC.

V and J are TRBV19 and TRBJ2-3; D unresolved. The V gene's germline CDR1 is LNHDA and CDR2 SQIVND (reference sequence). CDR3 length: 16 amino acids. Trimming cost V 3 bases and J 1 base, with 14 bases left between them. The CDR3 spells CASSMQPVQGTDTQYF. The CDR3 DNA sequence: TGTGCCAGTAGTATGCAACCAGTTCAGGGCACAGATACGCAGTATTTT.

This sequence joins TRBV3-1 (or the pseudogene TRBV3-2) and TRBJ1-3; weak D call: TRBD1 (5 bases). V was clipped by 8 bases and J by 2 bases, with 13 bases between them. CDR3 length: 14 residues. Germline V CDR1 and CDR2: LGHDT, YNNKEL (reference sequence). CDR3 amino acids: CASSSRVTGNTIYF. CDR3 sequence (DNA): TGTGCCAGCTCCAGCAGGGTAACTGGAAACACCATATATTTT.

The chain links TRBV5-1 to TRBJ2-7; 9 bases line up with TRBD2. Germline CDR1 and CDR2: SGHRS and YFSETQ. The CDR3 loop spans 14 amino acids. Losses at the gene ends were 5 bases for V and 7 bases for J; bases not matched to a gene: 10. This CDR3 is CASSSGLAISEQYF. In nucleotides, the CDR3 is TGCGCCAGCAGTTCGGGACTAGCTATATCGGAGCAGTACTTC. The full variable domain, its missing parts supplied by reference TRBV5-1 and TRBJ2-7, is KAGVTQTPRYLIKTRGQQVTLSCSPISGHRSVSWYQQTPGQGLQFLFEYFSETQRNKGNFPGRFSGRQFSNSRSEMNVSTLELGDSALYLCASSSGLAISEQYFGPGTRLTVT.

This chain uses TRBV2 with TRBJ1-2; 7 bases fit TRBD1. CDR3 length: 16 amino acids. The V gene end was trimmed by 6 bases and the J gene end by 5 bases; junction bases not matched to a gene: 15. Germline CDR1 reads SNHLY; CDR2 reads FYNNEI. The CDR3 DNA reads TGTGCCAGCAGACCCGAGGGGGCTTGGTTCCCTTATGGCTACACCTTC. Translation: CASRPEGAWFPYGYTF.

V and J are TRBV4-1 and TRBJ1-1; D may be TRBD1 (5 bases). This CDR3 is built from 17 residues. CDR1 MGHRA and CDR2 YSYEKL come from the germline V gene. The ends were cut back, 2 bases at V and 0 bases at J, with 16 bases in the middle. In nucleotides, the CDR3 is TGCGCCAGCAGCCAAAGGAGGGGCGGGAGGGTGAACACTGAAGCTTTCTTT. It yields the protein CASSQRRGGRVNTEAFF.

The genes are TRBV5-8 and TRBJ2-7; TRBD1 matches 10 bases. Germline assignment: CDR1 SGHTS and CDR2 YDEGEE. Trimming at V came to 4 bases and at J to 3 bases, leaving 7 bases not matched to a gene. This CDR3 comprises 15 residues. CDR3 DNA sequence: TGTGCCAGCAGCCATTCTGGACAGGGGGACTACGAGCAGTACTTC. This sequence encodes CASSHSGQGDYEQYF. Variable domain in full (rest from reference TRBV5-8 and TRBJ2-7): EAGVTQSPTHLIKTRGQQATLRCSPISGHTSVYWYQQALGLGLQFLLWYDEGEERNRGNFPPRFSGRQFPNYSSELNVNALELEDSALYLCASSHSGQGDYEQYFGPGTRLTVT.